This T cell receptor beta chain emerged from a study of beta chain features in type 1 diabetes. General study findings and limits: The VDJ junctions of type 1 diabetes patients carried fewer insertions and more deletions. The naive, central memory and Treg TCRB repertoires showed an apparent similarity that was greater among patients than among healthy donors.

Regarding this clone: Its matching antigen is unknown.

Sampling consisted of one heparinised blood draw per donor, averaging about 116 mL. TCRB transcripts that were expressed got sequenced, as all of the isolated RNA had been reverse transcribed. TCRdb's table, derived via immunoSEQ multiplex PCR, lists solely in-frame clones and lacks some. The repertoire has about 400,000 clones, 10% to 15% of them found once; the top ten carry 0.017%. The CDR3 has 16 residues. The germline CDR1 and CDR2 sequences are SGHRS and YFSETQ. Deletions cut 0 bases from V and 2 bases from J, with 12 bases between. The gene calls are TRBV5-1 and TRBJ2-1; D perhaps matches TRBD2 (5 bases). The TCR sequence derives from a man younger than 35 in good health. The sample taken for sequencing was naive CD4+ T cells from blood. DNA for the CDR3: TGCGCCAGCAGCTTGGAGTTGAGCGGACCCTACAATGAGCAGTTCTTC. The encoded protein is CASSLELSGPYNEQFF.